This TCR beta chain originates from a study of cytomegalovirus exposure and HLA in healthy donors. The study's findings and limits: Available immune exposure information covered CMV serostatus only.

This PCR relied on a set of 60 Vbeta primers and 13 Jbeta primers. Assay used: immunoSEQ multiplex PCR; TCRdb lists only in-frame clones, some missing. The table includes 70,000 to 90,000 clones, approximately 70% detected once. Turning to this clone: Its antigen is unidentified.

This CDR3 spans 15 amino acids. Trimming took off 4 bases at V and 4 bases at J, with 15 bases between the two ends. Germline assignment: CDR1 SGHRS and CDR2 YFSETQ. The V and J genes are TRBV5-1 and TRBJ2-1; no clear D. What was sequenced was PBMCs. This clonotype was sampled from a man aged 40-49 years in good health and CMV-seropositive. The CDR3 reads CASSPPSNPYNEQFF. The DNA of the CDR3 is TGCGCCAGCAGCCCCCCGAGCAACCCTTACAATGAGCAGTTCTTC.